These 15 T cell receptor beta chains share one sample of origin, sequenced in a study of cytomegalovirus exposure and HLA in healthy donors. PCR used 60 Vbeta primers and 13 Jbeta primers. Repertoires were generated with immunoSEQ multiplex PCR, while TCRdb's copy carries only in-frame clones and drops some. Among about 140,000 clones listed, roughly 79% were seen once. The material sequenced was PBMCs. The receptors come from a man aged 30 to 45 in good health and CMV-seropositive.

The rearrangement joins TRBV28 to TRBJ2-5, with 8 bases fitting TRBD2. V lost 4 bases and J lost 6; bases outside the gene matches: 4. Germline-derived CDR1 and CDR2 are MDHEN and SYDVKM. This CDR3 is 13 amino acids long. CDR3 in amino acids: CASSSGGLKTQYF. CDR3 nucleotides: TGTGCCAGCAGTTCGGGGGGGCTGAAGACCCAGTACTTC.

This clone appeared once. The genes are TRBV6-5 and TRBJ2-5; D remains unclear. The germline V gene has CDR1 MNHEY and CDR2 SVGAGI. CDR3 length: 14 residues. V gave up 0 bases and J gave up 1 base, with 6 bases separating them. CDR3 amino acids: CASSYSPGQETQYF. The CDR3 DNA reads TGTGCCAGCAGTTACTCGCCAGGCCAAGAGACCCAGTACTTC.

This chain connects TRBV9 to TRBJ2-1; 8 bases agree with TRBD2. This CDR3 region has 15 residues. Per the germline V gene, CDR1 is SGDLS and CDR2 is YYNGEE. Unmatched junction bases numbered 12, after V lost 4 bases and J lost 9 bases. The CDR3: CASSNGGARLTEQFF. The CDR3 nucleotides are TGTGCCAGCAGCAACGGGGGGGCCCGGTTGACTGAGCAGTTCTTC.

The V gene is TRBV5-1, the J gene TRBJ1-5; possible D gene TRBD1, 5 bases. The germline V gene has CDR1 SGHRS and CDR2 YFSETQ. The ends were cut back, 5 bases at V and 0 bases at J, with 12 bases in the middle. The CDR3 spans 15 residues. The CDR3 DNA sequence: TGCGCCAGCAGGCTTGACAGCAATAGCAATCAGCCCCAGCATTTT. It yields the protein CASRLDSNSNQPQHF.

This chain connects TRBV11-2 to TRBJ1-3; possibly TRBD1 for D (6 bases). Germline V gene lookup returns CDR1 SGHAT and CDR2 FQNNGV. Trimming left V 5 bases short and J 3 bases short, with 14 bases between. CDR3 length: 15 amino acids. This CDR3 reads CASSPQQGLGNTIYF. For the CDR3, the DNA is TGTGCCAGCAGCCCTCAACAGGGCCTTGGAAACACCATATATTTT. The full variable domain, rest sourced from reference TRBV11-2 and TRBJ1-3, is EAGVAQSPRYKIIEKRQSVAFWCNPISGHATLYWYQQILGQGPKLLIQFQNNGVVDDSQLPKDRFSAERLKGVDSTLKIQPAKLEDSAVYLCASSPQQGLGNTIYFGEGSWLTVV.

The chain couples TRBV6-1 to TRBJ1-5; TRBD1 matches 9 bases. The CDR3 has 16 residues. CDR1 and CDR2 from the germline V gene are MNHNS and SASEGT. The ends lost 2 bases at V and 3 bases at J; junction bases unmatched: 5. The DNA of the CDR3 is TGTGCCAGCAGTGAAATCGGACAGGGGCCCAATCAGCCCCAGCATTTT. Translation: CASSEIGQGPNQPQHF.

The chain carries TRBV4-1 and TRBJ2-5; 7 bases match TRBD2. The CDR3 is 18 residues long. V lost 2 bases to trimming and J lost 4 bases; unmatched junction nucleotides: 16. CDR1 is MGHRA, CDR2 YSYEKL, per germline. The CDR3 protein is CASSQKWAPGGRRETQYF. CDR3 in DNA: TGCGCCAGCAGCCAAAAATGGGCCCCCGGGGGGAGGCGAGAGACCCAGTACTTC.

The rearrangement joins TRBV7-6 to TRBJ1-1; TRBD1 agrees at 11 bases. Per the germline V gene, CDR1 is SGHVS and CDR2 is FNYEAQ. This CDR3 spans 18 amino acids. J was trimmed by 4 bases and V by 2 bases; bases with no gene match: 12. This chain's CDR3 is CASSLLRDRGVMSTEAFF. In DNA form, the CDR3 reads TGTGCCAGCAGCTTATTGCGGGACAGGGGGGTGATGAGCACTGAAGCTTTCTTT.

The J gene is TRBJ1-2, the V gene TRBV28; 8 bases fit TRBD1. J lost 7 bases, V lost 5 bases, and 6 bases had no gene match. This CDR3 region has 13 residues. Per germline, CDR1 MDHEN and CDR2 SYDVKM. The CDR3 DNA is TGTGCCAGCAGTCCCGGACAGGGACGTGGCTACACCTTC. Translating gives CASSPGQGRGYTF.

The CDR3 DNA sequence: TGTGCCTGGAGTCGTCCAGGGGGCAGGAGAAACACCATATATTTT. Its translation is CAWSRPGGRRNTIYF. J is TRBJ1-3 and V is TRBV30, with 8 positions matching TRBD1. Germline CDR1 reads GTSNPN; CDR2 reads SVGIG (reference sequence). The length of the CDR3 is 15 residues. The V gene end was trimmed by 2 bases and the J gene end by 5 bases; junction bases not matched to a gene: 8. Full variable domain (outside the CDR3, taken from reference TRBV30 and TRBJ1-3): SQTIHQWPATLVQPVGSPLSLECTVEGTSNPNLYWYRQAAGRGLQLLFYSVGIGQISSEVPQNLSASRPQDRQFILSSKKLLLSDSGFYLCAWSRPGGRRNTIYFGEGSWLTVV.

The gene calls are TRBV4-1 and TRBJ1-1; 11 bases map to TRBD1. Germline CDR1 MGHRA, CDR2 YSYEKL. Germline trimming cut 0 bases from V and 4 bases from J; bases unmatched to any gene: 1. The CDR3 covers 15 residues. CDR3 region: CASSQEGTGGTEAFF. The CDR3 coding sequence is TGCGCCAGCAGCCAAGAAGGGACAGGGGGCACTGAAGCTTTCTTT.

The chain has TRBV6-5 and TRBJ1-6, with 9 bases identical to TRBD1. V trimming: 7 bases; J trimming: 2 bases; junction bases outside the gene matches: 3. The V gene's germline CDR1 is MNHEY and CDR2 SVGAGI. The CDR3 is 15 residues long. CDR3 region: CASTRTGAYNSPLHF. For the CDR3, the DNA is TGTGCCAGCACCCGGACAGGGGCCTATAATTCACCCCTCCACTTT.

The J gene is TRBJ2-3, the V gene TRBV5-1; 11 positions agree with TRBD2. The CDR3 extends over 15 amino acids. The trim removed 3 bases at V and 3 bases at J, leaving 3 bases unmatched. Germline CDR1 and CDR2: SGHRS and YFSETQ. The CDR3 region is CASSSGLAETDTQYF. Here the CDR3 DNA reads TGCGCCAGCAGCTCGGGACTAGCGGAGACAGATACGCAGTATTTT.

The rearrangement joins TRBV18 to TRBJ2-3; D remains unclear. Deletions cut 1 base from V and 3 bases from J, with 5 bases between. The CDR3 spans 13 residues. Germline V gene data show CDR1 as KGHSH and CDR2 as LQKENI. The CDR3 loop is CASSPQRTDTQYF. CDR3 sequence (DNA): TGTGCCAGCTCACCACAGAGGACAGATACGCAGTATTTT.

The chain employs TRBV5-6 and TRBJ1-2; TRBD1 agrees at 10 bases. The germline gives CDR1 SGHDT, CDR2 YYEEEE. The V and J ends lost 7 bases and 4 bases, in that order; junction bases with no gene match: 4. The CDR3 length is 13 residues. Here the CDR3 reads CASLRDRGYGYTF. The CDR3, as DNA: TGTGCCAGCCTCCGGGACAGGGGCTATGGCTACACCTTC.